The 4 T cell receptor beta chains listed next were all sequenced from one sample in a study of early T cells in non-severe SARS-CoV-2 infection. TCRdb analysed the 5' RACE reads with MiXCR anew, one entry per CDR3 protein. The sample has 45,000 to 55,000 distinct CDR3 sequences, under 7% seen once. The starting material was whole blood, obtained at baseline. These receptors all come from an adult who was a healthcare worker with PCR-confirmed SARS-CoV-2 infection or an uninfected control (not recorded which).

This clonotype was observed a few times. This CDR3 reads CASSLRSGELFF. CDR3 nucleotide sequence: TGTGCCAGCAGCTTAAGGTCCGGGGAGCTGTTTTTT. The chain is built from TRBV2 and TRBJ2-2; no clear D gene. The CDR3 runs to 12 residues. Germline CDR1 and CDR2: SNHLY and FYNNEI. Trimming took 6 bases from V and 6 from J, leaving 8 bases between them.

This clonotype showed up many times. V is TRBV24-1 and J is TRBJ2-3; 10 bases map to TRBD1. This CDR3 spans 13 amino acids. V trimming: 10 bases; J trimming: 4 bases; junction bases outside the gene matches: 4. Per germline, CDR1 KGHDR and CDR2 SFDVKD. The CDR3 region has the DNA TGTGCCACGGGACAGGGGTCCTCAGATACGCAGTATTTT. It translates to CATGQGSSDTQYF.

In this sample, this clonotype turned up many times. The chain's CDR3 is CASTETFTGGAQFF. The DNA of the CDR3 is TGCGCCAGCACCGAAACCTTCACAGGGGGCGCGCAGTTCTTC. V is TRBV5-1 and J is TRBJ2-1, with 9 bases that match TRBD1. Germline assignment: CDR1 SGHRS and CDR2 YFSETQ. There are 14 residues in the CDR3. V gave up 6 bases and J gave up 12 bases; unmatched junction bases: 13.

This clonotype was counted at least ten times. The chain has TRBV11-2 and TRBJ2-7; D gene uncertain. Per germline, CDR1 SGHAT and CDR2 FQNNGV. V was clipped by 0 bases and J by 1 base, with 13 bases between them. CDR3 length: 16 amino acids. CDR3 sequence reads: CASSLEGTAFSYEQYF. DNA for the CDR3: TGTGCCAGCAGCTTAGAGGGTACAGCGTTTTCCTACGAGCAGTACTTC.